This T cell receptor beta chain was found in a study of blood T cell repertoires in COVID-19. Overall study context: Whether acute or convalescent, the COVID-19 samples came from the United States, Italy and Spain. T cells, B-cell-depleted T cells, or PBMCs supplied cDNA or gDNA.

Original analysis: Researchers report that nucleated cell counts were estimated from reference gene primer amplification. Using immunoSEQ multiplex PCR, the repertoire was profiled, and TCRdb retains in-frame clones only, with some absent. V and J calls and clone size are those listed in that table; D and trimming were worked out from the DNA. This sample has under 200,000 clones, with 85% to 90% found just once. In germline, CDR1 is KGHSH, CDR2 LQKENI. Trimming pared 0 bases from V and 2 bases from J, leaving 7 bases between. CDR3 length: 14 residues. The sequencing sample was made of peripheral blood. The V and J genes are TRBV18 and TRBJ2-5; D is uncertain. The receptor was derived from a man aged 18-30 years with acute or convalescent COVID-19. CDR3 sequence reads: CASSPPLTQETQYF. CDR3 coding DNA: TGTGCCAGCTCACCACCTCTGACACAAGAGACCCAGTACTTC.